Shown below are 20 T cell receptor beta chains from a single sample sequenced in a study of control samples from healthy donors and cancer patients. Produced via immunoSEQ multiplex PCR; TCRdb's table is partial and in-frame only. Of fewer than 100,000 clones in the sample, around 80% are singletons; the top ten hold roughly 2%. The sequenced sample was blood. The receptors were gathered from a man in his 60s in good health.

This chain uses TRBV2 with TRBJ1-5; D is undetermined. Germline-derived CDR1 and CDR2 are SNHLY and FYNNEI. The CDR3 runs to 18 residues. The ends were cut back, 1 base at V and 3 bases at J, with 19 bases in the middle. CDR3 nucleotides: TGTGCCAGCAGTGAAGGGTTGCGGGCCCGAAGAACCAATCAGCCCCAGCATTTT. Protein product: CASSEGLRARRTNQPQHF.

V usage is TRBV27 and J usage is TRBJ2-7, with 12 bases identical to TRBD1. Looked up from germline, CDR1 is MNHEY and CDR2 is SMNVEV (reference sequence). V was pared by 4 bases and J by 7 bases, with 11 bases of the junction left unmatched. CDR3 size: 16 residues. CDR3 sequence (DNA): TGTGCCAGCAGTTCCCGGCTGGGACAGGGGGCCGGGGAGCAGTACTTC. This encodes CASSSRLGQGAGEQYF.

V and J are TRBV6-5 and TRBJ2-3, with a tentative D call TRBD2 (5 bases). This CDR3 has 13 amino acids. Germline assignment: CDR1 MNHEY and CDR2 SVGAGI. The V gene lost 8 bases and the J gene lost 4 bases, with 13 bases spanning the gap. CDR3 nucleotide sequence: TGTGCCAGCGTGCGGGCATATGCAGATACGCAGTATTTT. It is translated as CASVRAYADTQYF.

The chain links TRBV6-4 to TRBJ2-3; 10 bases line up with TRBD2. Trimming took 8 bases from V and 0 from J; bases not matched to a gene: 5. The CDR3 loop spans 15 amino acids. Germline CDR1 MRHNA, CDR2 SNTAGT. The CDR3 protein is CASRPSGGSTDTQYF. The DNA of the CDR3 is TGTGCCAGCCGCCCTAGCGGGGGTAGCACAGATACGCAGTATTTT.

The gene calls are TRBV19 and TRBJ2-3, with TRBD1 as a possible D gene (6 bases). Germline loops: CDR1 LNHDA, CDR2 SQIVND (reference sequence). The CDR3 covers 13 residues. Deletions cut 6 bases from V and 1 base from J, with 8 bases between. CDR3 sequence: CASSTGRTDTQYF. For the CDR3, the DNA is TGTGCCAGTAGCACAGGGCGCACAGATACGCAGTATTTT.

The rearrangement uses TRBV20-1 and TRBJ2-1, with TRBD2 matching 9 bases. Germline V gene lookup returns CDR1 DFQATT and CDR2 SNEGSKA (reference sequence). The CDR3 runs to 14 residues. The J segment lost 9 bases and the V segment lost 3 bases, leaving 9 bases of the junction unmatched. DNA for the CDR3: TGCAGTGCTAGTGATGCCGAACTAGCGGGTGAGCAGTTCTTC. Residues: CSASDAELAGEQFF.

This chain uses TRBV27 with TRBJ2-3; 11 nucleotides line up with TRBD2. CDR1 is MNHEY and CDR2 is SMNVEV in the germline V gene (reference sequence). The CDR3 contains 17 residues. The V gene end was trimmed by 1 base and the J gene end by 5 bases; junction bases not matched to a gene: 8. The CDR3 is CASSLFLLAGEGDTQYF. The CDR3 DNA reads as TGTGCCAGCAGTTTATTTTTACTAGCGGGAGAGGGAGATACGCAGTATTTT.

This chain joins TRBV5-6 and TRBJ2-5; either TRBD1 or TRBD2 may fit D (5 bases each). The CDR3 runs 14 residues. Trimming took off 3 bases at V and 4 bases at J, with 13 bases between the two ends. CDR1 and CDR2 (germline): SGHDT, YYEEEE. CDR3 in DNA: TGTGCCAGCAGCTGGGGGTCTCCGGGAGAGACCCAGTACTTC. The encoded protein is CASSWGSPGETQYF.

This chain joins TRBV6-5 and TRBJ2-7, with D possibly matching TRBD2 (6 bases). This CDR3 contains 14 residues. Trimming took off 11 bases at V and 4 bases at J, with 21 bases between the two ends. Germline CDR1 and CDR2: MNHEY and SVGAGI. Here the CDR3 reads CAPARLGTQYEQYF. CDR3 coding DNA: TGTGCCCCAGCACGGTTAGGGACTCAATACGAGCAGTACTTC.

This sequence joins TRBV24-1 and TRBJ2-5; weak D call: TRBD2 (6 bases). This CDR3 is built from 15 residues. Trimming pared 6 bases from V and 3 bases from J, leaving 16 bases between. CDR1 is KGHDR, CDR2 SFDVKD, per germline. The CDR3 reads CATSYPLGGEETQYF. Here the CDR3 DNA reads TGTGCCACCAGTTATCCCCTCGGCGGGGAAGAGACCCAGTACTTC.

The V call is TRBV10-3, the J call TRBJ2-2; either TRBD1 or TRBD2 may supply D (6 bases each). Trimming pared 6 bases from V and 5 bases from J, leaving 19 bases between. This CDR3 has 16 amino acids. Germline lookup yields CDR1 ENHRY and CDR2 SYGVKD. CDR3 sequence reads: CAIRPGGRVLTGELFF. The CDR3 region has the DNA TGTGCCATCAGACCTGGGGGGCGGGTCCTTACCGGGGAGCTGTTTTTT.

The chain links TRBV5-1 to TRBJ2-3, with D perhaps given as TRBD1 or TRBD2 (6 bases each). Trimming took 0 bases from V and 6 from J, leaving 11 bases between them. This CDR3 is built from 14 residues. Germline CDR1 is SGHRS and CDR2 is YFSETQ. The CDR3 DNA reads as TGCGCCAGCAGCTTGGGGGGGGCGCGGGATACGCAGTATTTT. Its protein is CASSLGGARDTQYF. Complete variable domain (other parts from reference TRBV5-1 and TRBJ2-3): KAGVTQTPRYLIKTRGQQVTLSCSPISGHRSVSWYQQTPGQGLQFLFEYFSETQRNKGNFPGRFSGRQFSNSRSEMNVSTLELGDSALYLCASSLGGARDTQYFGPGTRLTVL.

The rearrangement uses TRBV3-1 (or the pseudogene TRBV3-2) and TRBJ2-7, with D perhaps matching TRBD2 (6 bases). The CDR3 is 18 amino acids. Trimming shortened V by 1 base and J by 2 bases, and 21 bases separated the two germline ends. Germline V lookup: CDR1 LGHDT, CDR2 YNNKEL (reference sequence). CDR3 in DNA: TGTGCCAGCAGCCAAGGTGTCGCGGGATATTCAGAAACCTACGAGCAGTACTTC. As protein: CASSQGVAGYSETYEQYF.

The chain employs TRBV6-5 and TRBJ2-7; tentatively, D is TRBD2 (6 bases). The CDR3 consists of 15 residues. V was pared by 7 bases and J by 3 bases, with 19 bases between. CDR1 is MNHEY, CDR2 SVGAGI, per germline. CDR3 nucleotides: TGTGCCAGCACCCCGGGCGGGGCGTTCGTCTACGAGCAGTACTTC. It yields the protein CASTPGGAFVYEQYF.

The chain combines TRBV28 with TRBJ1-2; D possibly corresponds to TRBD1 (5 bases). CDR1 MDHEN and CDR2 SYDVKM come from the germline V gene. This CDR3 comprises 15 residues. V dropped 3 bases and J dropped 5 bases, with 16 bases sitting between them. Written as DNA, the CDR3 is TGTGCCAGCAGTTTGGCGGGGGACGGAGAGTATGGCTACACCTTC. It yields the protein CASSLAGDGEYGYTF.

The CDR3 coding sequence is TGTGCTAGTGGCCCATCGACGACAGGGAACACTGAAGCTTTCTTT. Translating gives CASGPSTTGNTEAFF. V usage is TRBV12-5 and J usage is TRBJ1-1; TRBD1 is a possible D gene (6 bases). The CDR3 is 15 amino acids. Trimming stripped 6 bases from V and 1 base from J, with 15 bases between. Germline-derived CDR1 and CDR2 are LGHNT and FRNRAP.

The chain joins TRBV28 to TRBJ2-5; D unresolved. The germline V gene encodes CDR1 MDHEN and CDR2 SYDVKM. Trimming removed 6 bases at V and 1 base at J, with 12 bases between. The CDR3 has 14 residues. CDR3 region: CASRISELQETQYF. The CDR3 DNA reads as TGTGCCAGCAGAATATCTGAGCTCCAAGAGACCCAGTACTTC.

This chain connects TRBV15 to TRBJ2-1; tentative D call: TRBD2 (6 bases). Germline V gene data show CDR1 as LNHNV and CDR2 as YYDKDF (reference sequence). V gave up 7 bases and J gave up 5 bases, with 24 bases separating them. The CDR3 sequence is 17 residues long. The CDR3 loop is CATTRVTWGDGHNEQFF. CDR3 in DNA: TGTGCCACCACAAGAGTCACGTGGGGGGACGGTCACAATGAGCAGTTCTTC.

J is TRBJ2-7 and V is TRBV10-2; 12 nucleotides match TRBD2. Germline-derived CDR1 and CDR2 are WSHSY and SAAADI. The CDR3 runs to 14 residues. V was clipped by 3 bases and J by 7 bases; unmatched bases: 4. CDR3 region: CASSELAGGEEQYF. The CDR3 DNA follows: TGCGCCAGCAGTGAACTAGCGGGGGGCGAAGAGCAGTACTTC.

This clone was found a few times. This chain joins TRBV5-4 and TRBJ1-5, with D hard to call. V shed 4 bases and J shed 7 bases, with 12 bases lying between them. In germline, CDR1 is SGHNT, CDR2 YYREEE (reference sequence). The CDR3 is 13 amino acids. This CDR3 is CASSPNRGQPQHF. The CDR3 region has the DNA TGTGCCAGCAGCCCCAATCGAGGCCAGCCCCAGCATTTT.